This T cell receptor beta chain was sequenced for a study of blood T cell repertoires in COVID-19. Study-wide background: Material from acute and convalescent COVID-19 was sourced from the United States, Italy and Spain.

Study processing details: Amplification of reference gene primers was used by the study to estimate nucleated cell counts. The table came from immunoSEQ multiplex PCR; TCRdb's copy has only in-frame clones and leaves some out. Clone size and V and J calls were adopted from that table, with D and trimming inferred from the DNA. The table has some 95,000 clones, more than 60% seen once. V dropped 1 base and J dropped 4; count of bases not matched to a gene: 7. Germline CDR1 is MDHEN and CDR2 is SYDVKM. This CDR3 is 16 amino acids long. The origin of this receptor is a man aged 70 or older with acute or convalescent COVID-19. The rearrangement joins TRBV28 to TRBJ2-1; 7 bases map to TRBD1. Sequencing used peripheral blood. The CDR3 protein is CASSLSRTGAYNEQFF. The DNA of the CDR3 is TGTGCCAGCAGTTTATCCCGGACAGGCGCTTACAATGAGCAGTTCTTC. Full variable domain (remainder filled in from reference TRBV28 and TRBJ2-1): DVKVTQSSRYLVKRTGEKVFLECVQDMDHENMFWYRQDPGLGLRLIYFSYDVKMKEKGDIPEGYSVSREKKERFSLILESASTNQTSMYLCASSLSRTGAYNEQFFGPGTRLTVL.